This is a list of T cell receptor beta chains from one sample in a study of blood T cell repertoires in COVID-19. Clones were read by immunoSEQ multiplex PCR, and TCRdb kept only the in-frame ones, dropping some. The sample consists of about 210,000 clones, around four fifths of them appearing once. The sequenced sample consisted of peripheral blood. These receptors were obtained from a woman aged 50 to 65 with active or convalescent COVID-19. CDR3s include the opening cysteine and the closing phenylalanine or tryptophan. D genes are given only for firm matches. Clone size is shown for a subset of rows, as once, few, many or a class of expanded clone.

TRBJ2-2 | TRBD1 | TRBV27 | once | TGTGCCAGCAGTTTGAGGGGGCTCTGGACCGGGGAGCTGTTTTTT | CASSLRGLWTGELFF
TRBJ2-7 | TRBD1 | TRBV11-2 | few | TGTGCCAGCAGCTCCCTAGGACAGGGCCACCCCTACGAGCAGTACTTC | CASSSLGQGHPYEQYF
TRBJ1-1 | . | TRBV6-5 | once | TGTGCCAGCAGACCCAGGGAGGGGAACACTGAAGCTTTCTTT | CASRPREGNTEAFF
TRBJ2-1 | . | TRBV4-2 | . | TGTGCCAGCAGCCAAGCACAGGAGTCCTACAATGAGCAGTTCTTC | CASSQAQESYNEQFF
TRBJ1-4 | . | TRBV18 | . | TGTGCCAGCTCACCACGCCGACAGGATGGGGAAAAACTGTTTTTT | CASSPRRQDGEKLFF
TRBJ1-1 | . | TRBV5-5 | . | TGTGCCAGCAGCCCGCGAGGGGGTGGGACGGCGGACACTGAAGCTTTCTTT | CASSPRGGGTADTEAFF
TRBJ1-1 | . | TRBV6-1 | once | TGTGCCAGCAGTGCGCTTAGGTTGGGCAGACCAATGAACACTGAAGCTTTCTTT | CASSALRLGRPMNTEAFF
TRBJ1-3 | . | TRBV7-2 | . | TGTGCCAGCAGCTCGGACAGCGGCTCTGGAAACACCATATATTTT | CASSSDSGSGNTIYF
TRBJ2-1 | . | TRBV11-2 | . | TGTGCCAGCAGCTTAGACGGGTTTGGTAGCGGATTAAGCTCCTACAATGAGCAGTTCTTC | CASSLDGFGSGLSSYNEQFF
TRBJ2-2 | . | TRBV9 | . | TGTGCCAGCAGCGTAGATCCTCGTTCTGGGGCTACCGGGGAGCTGTTTTTT | CASSVDPRSGATGELFF
TRBJ2-3 | . | TRBV7-3 | . | TGTGCCAGCAGCTTAACTAGGGGGACCACAGATACGCAGTATTTT | CASSLTRGTTDTQYF
TRBJ1-6 | . | TRBV4-1 | . | TGCGCCAGCAGCCCAGGACGGGGGGATAATTCACCCCTCCACTTT | CASSPGRGDNSPLHF
TRBJ1-3 | . | TRBV9 | . | TGTGCCAGCAGCGTAGGGGCTGCAAGCAGAAACACCATATATTTT | CASSVGAASRNTIYF
TRBJ1-3 | . | TRBV2 | . | TGTGCCAGCAGTGACCCAGTCCTCTCTGGAAACACCATATATTTT | CASSDPVLSGNTIYF
TRBJ2-3 | . | TRBV13 | . | TGTGCCAGCAGCTTCAAGGCTAGCGCTGGCACAGATACGCAGTATTTT | CASSFKASAGTDTQYF
TRBJ1-1 | . | TRBV10-3 | . | TGTGCCACGGGGGTTATCCTGAACACTGAAGCTTTCTTT | CATGVILNTEAFF
TRBJ2-3 | . | TRBV14 | . | TGTGCCAGCAGTCGGACACTCACAGATACGCAGTATTTT | CASSRTLTDTQYF
TRBJ1-1 | . | TRBV20-1 | . | TGCAGTCCGGGCACTGAAGCTTTCTTT | CSPGTEAFF
TRBJ1-1 | . | TRBV13 | once | TGTGCCAGCAGGTTAACAGGGAGTAGCACTGAAGCTTTCTTT | CASRLTGSSTEAFF
TRBJ1-3 | . | TRBV9 | . | TGTGCCAGCAGCCCACGGACCGCCGGCGGGGGAAACACCATATATTTT | CASSPRTAGGGNTIYF
TRBJ2-2 | . | TRBV2 | once | TGTGCCAGCAGCCCAGCAGCGTTGGGAGCCGGGGAGCTGTTTTTT | CASSPAALGAGELFF
TRBJ1-6 | . | TRBV15 | . | TGTGCCACCAGCAGACGTAATTCACCCCTCCACTTT | CATSRRNSPLHF
TRBJ1-5 | TRBD1 | TRBV10-3 | . | TGTGCCATCAGGGGGACAGGGGATCAGCCCCAGCATTTT | CAIRGTGDQPQHF